One and the same sample provided the 14 T cell receptor beta chains below, sequenced in a study of shared clonotypes between healthy human individuals. The data were produced by immunoSEQ multiplex PCR, yet TCRdb's version contains in-frame clones alone and is incomplete. The sample records approximately 1.4 million clones, approximately 98% being singletons. Input material: naive CD4+ T cells sorted from blood. Specified subset: CD45RA+ positively selected. The receptors here all came from a young man in good health.

This chain joins TRBV25-1 and TRBJ2-7; D uncertain. CDR3 size: 17 residues. The germline CDR1 and CDR2 sequences are MGHDK and SYGVNS. The V and J ends lost 2 bases and 3 bases respectively, with 20 bases between them. In DNA form, the CDR3 reads TGTGCCAGCAGTGAAAGCTCCGGGCCTACGATCCTCTACGAGCAGTACTTC. This encodes CASSESSGPTILYEQYF.

J is TRBJ2-1 and V is TRBV7-8, with 7 nucleotides matching TRBD2. V dropped 2 bases and J dropped 5; count of bases not matched to a gene: 12. CDR1 and CDR2 (germline): SGHVS, FQNEAQ. The CDR3 spans 17 residues. CDR3 loop: CASSLLSSGHVDNEQFF. In DNA form, the CDR3 reads TGTGCCAGCAGCTTATTATCTAGCGGTCATGTGGACAATGAGCAGTTCTTC.

The V gene is TRBV10-3, the J gene TRBJ2-2, with TRBD1 identical over 8 bases. CDR3 length: 16 amino acids. Losses at the gene ends were 3 bases for V and 5 bases for J; bases not matched to a gene: 8. Germline V lookup: CDR1 ENHRY, CDR2 SYGVKD. CDR3 loop: CAISEPGGVVTGELFF. CDR3 DNA sequence: TGTGCCATCAGTGAACCAGGGGGCGTAGTTACCGGGGAGCTGTTTTTT.

The genes are TRBV28 and TRBJ2-7; 8 nucleotides line up with TRBD2. Germline lookup yields CDR1 MDHEN and CDR2 SYDVKM. This CDR3 has 15 residues. V lost 6 bases and J lost 3; bases outside the gene matches: 10. The CDR3: CASSLSRLARYEQYF. In DNA form, the CDR3 reads TGTGCCAGCAGCCTATCCCGACTAGCGCGCTACGAGCAGTACTTC.

The V and J genes are TRBV10-3 and TRBJ2-3; 8 bases are shared with TRBD2. Unmatched junction bases numbered 4, after V lost 0 bases and J lost 5 bases. The V gene's germline CDR1 is ENHRY and CDR2 SYGVKD. CDR3 length equals 15 residues. DNA of the CDR3: TGTGCCATCAGTGAGTCAAGCGGGAGACAAGATACGCAGTATTTT. This sequence encodes CAISESSGRQDTQYF.

On this clone itself: The sample carries other DNA sequences with the same CDR3. V and J are TRBV14 and TRBJ2-7; TRBD2 matches 10 bases. Germline loops: CDR1 SGHDN, CDR2 FVKESK. Unmatched junction bases numbered 7, after V lost 1 base and J lost 4 bases. The CDR3 spans 16 residues. CDR3 sequence reads: CASSQVLASGSYEQYF. The CDR3 DNA reads as TGTGCCAGCAGCCAAGTCCTGGCTAGCGGGAGTTACGAGCAGTACTTC.

The chain couples TRBV9 to TRBJ2-7; TRBD2 aligns across 7 bases. Per germline, CDR1 SGDLS and CDR2 YYNGEE. The J segment lost 3 bases and the V segment lost 3 bases, leaving 9 bases of the junction unmatched. The CDR3 sequence is 15 residues long. The CDR3 sequence: CASSAVGEGRYEQYF. For the CDR3, the DNA is TGTGCCAGCAGCGCCGTCGGGGAGGGACGCTACGAGCAGTACTTC.

This sequence joins TRBV11-2 and TRBJ2-1, with 7 positions matching TRBD2. Germline CDR1 is SGHAT and CDR2 is FQNNGV. The ends lost 1 base at V and 7 bases at J; junction bases unmatched: 13. The CDR3 is made up of 17 amino acids. The chain's CDR3 is CASSLGGRGSSGNEQFF. CDR3 bases: TGTGCCAGCAGCTTAGGTGGGCGCGGGAGCTCAGGGAATGAGCAGTTCTTC.

The chain uses TRBV2 and TRBJ2-6; possible D gene TRBD2, 5 bases. V gave up 4 bases and J gave up 4 bases, with 8 bases separating them. Germline lookup yields CDR1 SNHLY and CDR2 FYNNEI. This CDR3 is built from 14 residues. The CDR3 spells CASSVRAGANVLTF. In DNA form, the CDR3 reads TGTGCCAGCAGTGTGAGGGCCGGGGCCAACGTCCTGACTTTC.

The chain uses TRBV11-2 and TRBJ2-3, with D maybe TRBD2 (6 bases). There are 13 residues in the CDR3. V was cut by 7 bases and J by 2 bases, with 10 bases left in between. Per the germline V gene, CDR1 is SGHAT and CDR2 is FQNNGV. In DNA form, the CDR3 reads TGTGCCAGCATAGGAGGGTACACAGATACGCAGTATTTT. Protein: CASIGGYTDTQYF. The variable domain in full, with the rest retrieved from reference TRBV11-2 and TRBJ2-3, is EAGVAQSPRYKIIEKRQSVAFWCNPISGHATLYWYQQILGQGPKLLIQFQNNGVVDDSQLPKDRFSAERLKGVDSTLKIQPAKLEDSAVYLCASIGGYTDTQYFGPGTRLTVL.

A word on this clone: The identical CDR3 is also encoded by other nucleotide sequences in the sample. The chain uses TRBV20-1 and TRBJ1-2, with 7 positions matching TRBD1. V trimming: 6 bases; J trimming: 8 bases; junction bases outside the gene matches: 6. The V gene's germline CDR1 is DFQATT and CDR2 SNEGSKA (reference sequence). The CDR3 is made up of 11 amino acids. CDR3 amino acids: CSATTGLGYTF. CDR3 nucleotide sequence: TGCAGTGCCACGACAGGGTTGGGCTACACCTTC.

V usage is TRBV10-3 and J usage is TRBJ2-7; D remains ambiguous. Germline V lookup: CDR1 ENHRY, CDR2 SYGVKD. The V gene lost 0 bases and the J gene lost 7 bases, with 16 bases spanning the gap. CDR3 length: 15 amino acids. The CDR3 here is CAISESGRQTGEQYF. CDR3 DNA: TGTGCCATCAGTGAGTCTGGCAGACAAACTGGGGAGCAGTACTTC.

The V call is TRBV27, the J call TRBJ2-7; D remains unclear. CDR3 length equals 13 residues. CDR1 and CDR2 (germline): MNHEY, SMNVEV (reference sequence). Between the trimmed V and J ends, which lost 7 bases and 2 bases, there was a span of 12 bases. The CDR3 here is CASTPNPTYEQYF. CDR3 in DNA: TGTGCCAGCACTCCGAACCCTACCTACGAGCAGTACTTC.

The rearrangement links TRBV19 to TRBJ2-1; possible D gene TRBD2, 6 bases. V lost 7 bases and J lost 5, with 18 bases in between. Germline-derived CDR1 and CDR2 are LNHDA and SQIVND (reference sequence). The CDR3 has 15 residues. The CDR3 bases are TGTGCCAGTACCCCGGGGAGGACTACGAACAATGAGCAGTTCTTC. Its protein is CASTPGRTTNNEQFF.